One sample yielded the 12 T cell receptor beta chains listed below, sequenced in a study of control samples from healthy donors and cancer patients. Clones were read by immunoSEQ multiplex PCR, and TCRdb kept only the in-frame ones, dropping some. The sample includes over 85,000 clones, roughly nine tenths seen only once; the top ten take about 8.6%. Material: PBMCs. Receptor source: a woman in her forties or fifties with colorectal cancer.

The chain links TRBV6-5 to TRBJ2-5; 7 bases are a match to TRBD1. V gave up 6 bases and J gave up 10 bases; unmatched junction bases: 8. The germline V gene has CDR1 MNHEY and CDR2 SVGAGI. This CDR3 has 12 amino acids. As DNA, the CDR3 is TGTGCCAGCAGGCCTAACAGGGGTCACCAGTACTTC. Translating it yields CASRPNRGHQYF.

The CDR3: CATSRDRADTQYF. CDR3 bases: TGTGCCACCAGCAGAGATCGGGCAGATACGCAGTATTTT. The rearrangement uses TRBV15 and TRBJ2-3, with D unclear. The CDR3 is made up of 13 amino acids. V dropped 0 bases and J dropped 4 bases, with 5 bases sitting between them. Germline-derived CDR1 and CDR2 are LNHNV and YYDKDF (reference sequence).

The chain has TRBV6-2 or TRBV6-3 and TRBJ1-2; 7 bases line up with TRBD1. The CDR3 extends over 16 amino acids. Germline CDR1 MNHEY, CDR2 SVGEGT. V lost 5 bases and J lost 0; bases outside the gene matches: 9. Here the CDR3 DNA reads TGTGCCAGCAGTCCCCAGGGACAGAAGTCTAACTATGGCTACACCTTC. Protein: CASSPQGQKSNYGYTF.

The chain couples TRBV7-2 to TRBJ1-2; 7 nucleotides line up with TRBD1. This CDR3 comprises 14 residues. V trimming: 5 bases; J trimming: 8 bases; junction bases outside the gene matches: 11. Germline CDR1 SGHTA, CDR2 FQGNSA. CDR3 protein: CASSPNWDRPGYTF. CDR3 nucleotides: TGTGCCAGCAGCCCGAACTGGGACAGACCCGGCTACACCTTC.

This sequence joins TRBV5-4 and TRBJ2-5; D gene uncertain. Looked up from germline, CDR1 is SGHNT and CDR2 is YYREEE (reference sequence). The CDR3 is 13 residues long. Deletions cut 4 bases from V and 5 bases from J, with 12 bases between. DNA for the CDR3: TGTGCCAGCAGCCCGGGCCCCCGTGAGACCCAGTACTTC. The encoded protein is CASSPGPRETQYF. Using reference TRBV5-4 and TRBJ2-5 for the parts outside the CDR3, the full variable domain is ETGVTQSPTHLIKTRGQQVTLRCSSQSGHNTVSWYQQALGQGPQFIFQYYREEENGRGNFPPRFSGLQFPNYSSELNVNALELDDSALYLCASSPGPRETQYFGPGTRLLVL.

This chain uses TRBV28 with TRBJ2-7; 7 bases are a match to TRBD2. Per the germline V gene, CDR1 is MDHEN and CDR2 is SYDVKM. The CDR3 consists of 13 residues. Trimming took 6 bases from V and 3 from J; bases not matched to a gene: 5. CDR3 region: CASRAGRSYEQYV. CDR3 nucleotide sequence: TGTGCCAGCAGAGCGGGACGGAGCTACGAGCAGTACGTC.

V gene TRBV24-1 combines with J gene TRBJ2-3; the D is unclear. This CDR3 has 14 residues. Trimming removed 2 bases from V and 3 bases from J, with 8 bases in between. The germline V gene encodes CDR1 KGHDR and CDR2 SFDVKD. CDR3 coding DNA: TGTGCCACCAGTGATTGGCCGGCAACAGATACGCAGTATTTT. This gives the protein CATSDWPATDTQYF.

This clone is a singleton in its sample. V is TRBV25-1 and J is TRBJ2-5; 10 bases align to TRBD1. The CDR3 runs 16 residues. Unmatched junction bases numbered 5, after V lost 3 bases and J lost 1 base. Germline CDR1 and CDR2: MGHDK and SYGVNS. DNA for the CDR3: TGTGCCAGCAGTGACCGGGACAGGGGATTCCAAGAGACCCAGTACTTC. As protein: CASSDRDRGFQETQYF.

The chain couples TRBV6-5 to TRBJ2-2; 12 bases agree with TRBD1. CDR1 and CDR2 (germline): MNHEY, SVGAGI. This CDR3 region has 15 residues. The ends lost 8 bases at V and 9 bases at J; junction bases unmatched: 10. The chain's CDR3 is CASWPGQGAIRELFF. CDR3 DNA: TGTGCCAGCTGGCCGGGACAGGGGGCGATCAGGGAGCTGTTTTTT.

The rearrangement joins TRBV5-5 to TRBJ2-1; the D is unclear. Germline V CDR1 and CDR2: SGHKS, YYEKEE (reference sequence). V lost 2 bases, J lost 10 bases, and 10 bases lay in between. CDR3 length: 12 residues. DNA for the CDR3: TGTGCCAGCAGCTTAATGACCTCGGAGCAGTTCTTC. Its translation: CASSLMTSEQFF.

The chain couples TRBV7-3 to TRBJ2-7; 15 bases agree with TRBD2. The CDR3 has 18 residues. After removal of 5 bases from V and 0 bases from J, the junction contained 8 bases not matched to a gene. CDR1 and CDR2 (germline): SGHTA, FQGTGA. The CDR3 reads CASSQGLAGGTSSYEQYV. CDR3 DNA sequence: TGTGCCAGCAGCCAGGGACTAGCGGGGGGTACGAGCTCCTACGAGCAGTACGTC.

Here the CDR3 reads CASSLVEQNQPQHF. CDR3 sequence (DNA): TGTGCCAGCAGCTTGGTGGAGCAGAATCAGCCCCAGCATTTT. The V and J genes are TRBV5-5 and TRBJ1-5, with unresolved D. The germline V gene has CDR1 SGHKS and CDR2 YYEKEE (reference sequence). V lost 0 bases, J lost 4 bases, and 8 bases lay in between. The CDR3 contains 14 residues.